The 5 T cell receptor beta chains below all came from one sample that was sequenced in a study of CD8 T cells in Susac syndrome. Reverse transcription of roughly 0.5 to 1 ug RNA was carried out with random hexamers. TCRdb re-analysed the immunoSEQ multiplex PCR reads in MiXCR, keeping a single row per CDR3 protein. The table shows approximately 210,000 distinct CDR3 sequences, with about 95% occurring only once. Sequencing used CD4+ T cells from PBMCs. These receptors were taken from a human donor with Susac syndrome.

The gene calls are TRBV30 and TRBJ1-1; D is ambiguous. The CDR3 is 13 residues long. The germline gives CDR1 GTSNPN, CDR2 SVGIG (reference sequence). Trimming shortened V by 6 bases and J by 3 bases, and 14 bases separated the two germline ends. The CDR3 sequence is CACKRESDTEAFF. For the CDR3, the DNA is TGTGCCTGTAAGAGGGAGTCGGACACTGAAGCTTTCTTT.

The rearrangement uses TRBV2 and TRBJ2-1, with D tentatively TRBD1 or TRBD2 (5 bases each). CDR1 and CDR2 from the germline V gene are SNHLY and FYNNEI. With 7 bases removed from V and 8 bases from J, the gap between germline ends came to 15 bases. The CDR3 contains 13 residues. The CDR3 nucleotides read TGTGCCAGCATTCGAACGGGGCAGGATGAGCAGTTCTTC. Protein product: CASIRTGQDEQFF.

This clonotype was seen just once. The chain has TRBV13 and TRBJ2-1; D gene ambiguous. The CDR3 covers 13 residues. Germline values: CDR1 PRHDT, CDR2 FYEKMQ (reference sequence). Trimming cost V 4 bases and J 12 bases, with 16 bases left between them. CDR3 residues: CASSYLRELGQFF. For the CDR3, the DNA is TGTGCCAGCAGCTATCTACGTGAGTTGGGGCAGTTCTTC.

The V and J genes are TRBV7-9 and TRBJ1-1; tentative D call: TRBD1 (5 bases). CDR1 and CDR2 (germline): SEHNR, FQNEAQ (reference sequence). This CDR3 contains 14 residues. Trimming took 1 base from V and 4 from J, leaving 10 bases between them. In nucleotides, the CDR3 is TGTGCCAGCAGCTTAGTCCGGGACGGCACTGAAGCTTTCTTT. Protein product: CASSLVRDGTEAFF. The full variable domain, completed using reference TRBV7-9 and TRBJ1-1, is DTGVSQNPRHKITKRGQNVTFRCDPISEHNRLYWYRQTLGQGPEFLTYFQNEAQLEKSRLLSDRFSAERPKGSFSTLEIQRTEQGDSAMYLCASSLVRDGTEAFFGQGTRLTVV.

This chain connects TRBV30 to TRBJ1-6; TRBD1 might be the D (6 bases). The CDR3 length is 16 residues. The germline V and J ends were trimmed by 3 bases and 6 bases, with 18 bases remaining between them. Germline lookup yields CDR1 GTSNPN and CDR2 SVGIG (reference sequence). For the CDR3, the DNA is TGTGCCTGGAGCGGGGGGGGGCCCCCTGGTAATTCACCCCTCCACTTT. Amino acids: CAWSGGGPPGNSPLHF. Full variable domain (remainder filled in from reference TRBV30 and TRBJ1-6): SQTIHQWPATLVQPVGSPLSLECTVEGTSNPNLYWYRQAAGRGLQLLFYSVGIGQISSEVPQNLSASRPQDRQFILSSKKLLLSDSGFYLCAWSGGGPPGNSPLHFGNGTRLTVT.